Reported below is one T cell receptor beta chain. This record comes from a study of control samples from healthy donors and cancer patients. Data came from immunoSEQ multiplex PCR; TCRdb stores just in-frame clones and leaves some out. This table has 90,000 to 100,000 clones, roughly three quarters appearing once. CDR1 MNHNS and CDR2 SASEGT come from the germline V gene. This CDR3 has 15 amino acids. Trimming at V came to 1 base and at J to 3 bases, leaving 2 bases not matched to a gene. The clonotype comes from a woman in her 30s in good health. The sequenced sample consisted of blood. The chain has TRBV6-1 and TRBJ2-7, with 11 bases aligning to TRBD1. DNA for the CDR3: TGTGCCAGCAGTGAAGGGGACAGGGGGATCTACGAGCAGTACTTC. As protein: CASSEGDRGIYEQYF.